This T cell receptor (beta chain) was documented in a study of shared clonotypes between healthy human individuals. At the level of the study: The cohort had a couple of women and a few men, ages 18 to 49. Study outcomes and limitations: Expectations were that clonotype sharing among donors would be affected by sequencing depth. In a handful of donors, around 5.5% of naive CD4 clonotypes appeared in common.

Partitioning of CD4+ cells yielded a CD45RA+ naive subset and a CD45RA-negative memory subset. As regards this clone: Its target is not known.

TCRdb's table, derived via immunoSEQ multiplex PCR, lists solely in-frame clones and lacks some. This repertoire shows around 2.3 million clones, more than 90% found once; its top ten account for 0.1% to 0.15%. Germline loops: CDR1 SGDLS, CDR2 YYNGEE. The CDR3 covers 12 residues. V was pared by 4 bases and J by 4 bases, with 8 bases between. The V and J genes are TRBV9 and TRBJ1-2; D gene uncertain. The sequenced material came from naive CD4+ T cells sorted from blood. Specified subset: CD45RA+ positively selected. The TCR sequence derives from a man aged 18 to 29 in good health. CDR3 amino acids: CASSPTGYGYTF. The CDR3 DNA reads as TGTGCCAGCAGCCCGACCGGCTATGGCTACACCTTC.